This T cell receptor (beta chain) stems from a study of a mutant IDH1 vaccine in newly diagnosed glioma. Study-level information: Weeks 1, 3, 5, 7, 11, 15, 19 and 23 were when patients received their eight vaccinations.

Study observations and caveats: Across multiple MHC alleles, about 95% of patients had vaccine-induced responses.

Germline V gene lookup returns CDR1 MGHRA and CDR2 YSYEKL. V was pared by 0 bases and J by 6 bases, with 12 bases between. The CDR3 runs to 15 residues. This sample's time point: week 23, last vaccination. Vaccine doses each comprised 300 ug of mutant IDH1 20-mer peptide, with topical imiquimod. Tumors from donors were new WHO grade 3 or 4 IDH1-mutant astrocytomas with ATRX loss. A word on this clone: Its antigen is as yet unknown.

Produced via immunoSEQ multiplex PCR; TCRdb's table is partial and in-frame only. The data show roughly 74,000 clones, around 85% seen once. This chain joins TRBV4-1 and TRBJ2-1; possible D gene TRBD2, 6 bases. This sequence was found in a woman aged 45-65 years with glioma. This material consisted of PBMCs, taken from a glioma patient whose treatment included an IDH1 peptide vaccine. As DNA, the CDR3 is TGCGCCAGCAGCCAAGATCTCACGGAGGGCAATGAGCAGTTCTTC. Its translation: CASSQDLTEGNEQFF.